This entry features one T cell receptor beta chain sequence. As yet, its antigen is unknown. The data are from a study of PD-1 blockade in classical Hodgkin lymphoma. Findings and limits, study-wide: When set against healthy donors, newly diagnosed patients were reported to show lower baseline TCR diversity.

Every patient had relapsed following autologous stem cell transplantation, and cohorts differed in brentuximab vedotin exposure. Data came from immunoSEQ multiplex PCR; TCRdb stores just in-frame clones and leaves some out. The data contain some 100,000 clones, around 89% of them seen just once; the ten biggest clones take up 5.5% to 8.5%. This CDR3 spans 14 amino acids. CDR1 is MNHEY, CDR2 SVGAGI, per germline. V lost 2 bases and J lost 2, with 10 bases in between. The chain couples TRBV6-5 to TRBJ2-7; D is unresolved. Material: peripheral blood mononuclear cells (PBMCs), obtained before the second cycle of nivolumab. The receptor was derived from a human donor with classical Hodgkin lymphoma. CDR3: CASSYGVGTYEQYF. The CDR3 nucleotides are TGTGCCAGCAGTTACGGGGTAGGGACCTACGAGCAGTACTTC.